These T cell receptor beta chains were read from a single sample in a study of T cells in tumors after PD-1 blockade. Clones were sequenced by immunoSEQ multiplex PCR, and TCRdb holds only the in-frame ones, with some missing. The profile shows 45,000 to 60,000 clones, around 80% of them singletons. Material: PBMCs, obtained before anti-PD-1 therapy. The source is a human donor with advanced basal cell or squamous cell carcinoma (not recorded which). Both conserved end residues are part of each CDR3. The D gene is left open where the match is weak. A row's size may be missing; if present it is once, few, many or a size class.

TRBJ2-2 | NA | TRBV7-9 | TRBD1 | TGTGCCAGCAGACCGACAGGGGGCGAGGGAACCGGGGAGCTGTTTTTT | CASRPTGGEGTGELFF
TRBJ2-7 | few | TRBV7-9 | NA | TGTGCCAGCAGTTCCGGGACGCGGGAGCAGTACTTC | CASSSGTREQYF
TRBJ2-7 | NA | TRBV4-1 | NA | TGCGCCAGCAGCCAAGATAGGACGGGGGGCTATCCCTACGAGCAGTACTTC | CASSQDRTGGYPYEQYF
TRBJ2-1 | NA | TRBV11-3 | NA | TGTGCCAGCAGCTCCATGTATGTATACAATGAGCAGTTCTTC | CASSSMYVYNEQFF
TRBJ1-2 | NA | TRBV6-5 | NA | TGTGCCAGCAGCCCCACATGGGAAGGGGGCTACACCTTC | CASSPTWEGGYTF
TRBJ2-5 | NA | TRBV4-1 | NA | TGCGCCAGCAGCCTAAACCTCGGCAACCTGGGGGAGACCCAGTACTTC | CASSLNLGNLGETQYF
TRBJ2-1 | NA | TRBV6-5 | NA | TGTGCCAGCAGCGCGACGGGGAATGAGCAGTTCTTC | CASSATGNEQFF
TRBJ1-2 | NA | TRBV28 | TRBD1 | TGTGCCAGCAGTTCAAACCGGGACAGGACCTTC | CASSSNRDRTF
TRBJ2-1 | NA | TRBV19 | TRBD2 | TGTGCCAGTAGTATAAAACTAGCGGGAATTGGTTTTAGCAATGAGCAGTTCTTC | CASSIKLAGIGFSNEQFF
TRBJ1-2 | once | TRBV29-1 | TRBD1 | TGCAGCGTTTCGACAGGGGAAATAGCGGGCTACACCTTC | CSVSTGEIAGYTF
TRBJ1-3 | NA | TRBV19 | NA | TGTGCCAGTAGTATGCCCGCAGGTAACTCTGGAAACACCATATATTTT | CASSMPAGNSGNTIYF
TRBJ2-5 | NA | TRBV2 | TRBD2 | TGTGCCAGTTCTCTACAGGGGGCCGGGCTAGCGGGAGGGCCCTTTGAGACCCAGTACTTC | CASSLQGAGLAGGPFETQYF
TRBJ2-1 | NA | TRBV5-1 | TRBD2 | TGCGCCAGCAGCTCCGCTACTAGCGATGAGCAGTTCTTC | CASSSATSDEQFF
TRBJ2-3 | NA | TRBV18 | NA | TGTGCCAGCTCACCAACCGGACCACCGGATACGCAGTATTTT | CASSPTGPPDTQYF
TRBJ1-2 | few | TRBV5-6 | NA | TGTGCCAGCAGCTTGGAGGACAGAAGTAACTATGGCTACACCTTC | CASSLEDRSNYGYTF
TRBJ2-2 | NA | TRBV7-9 | NA | TGTGCCAGCAGCTTATCTGCCGCCACCGGGGAGCTGTTTTTT | CASSLSAATGELFF
TRBJ2-5 | NA | TRBV9 | TRBD2 | TGTGCCAGCAGCGCGACTAGCGGGGGATTCAGGGAGACCCAGTACTTC | CASSATSGGFRETQYF
TRBJ2-7 | NA | TRBV19 | NA | TGTGCCAGTAGTACCGCCGGGACTTACTACGAGCAGTACTTC | CASSTAGTYYEQYF
TRBJ2-2 | NA | TRBV24-1 | NA | TGTGCCACCCAGGGGTCCGGGGAGCTGTTTTTT | CATQGSGELFF
TRBJ1-3 | NA | TRBV27 | NA | TGTGCCAGCAGTCCCACGACAGGCATCTCTGGAAACACCATATATTTT | CASSPTTGISGNTIYF
TRBJ2-3 | NA | TRBV2 | NA | TGTGCCAGCAGTGCGACGGTTGGGGCAGGGTCTCAAGATACGCAGTATTTT | CASSATVGAGSQDTQYF
TRBJ1-1 | few | TRBV7-2 | NA | TGTGCCAGCAGCCACCACGGGATCCAAACTGAAGCTTTCTTT | CASSHHGIQTEAFF
TRBJ2-3 | NA | TRBV5-1 | NA | TGCGCCAGCAGCTTGGCGGGTAGCACAGATACGCAGTATTTT | CASSLAGSTDTQYF
TRBJ2-5 | NA | TRBV4-1 | TRBD2 | TGCGCCAGCAGTCCGGGACTAGCGAATCAAGAGACCCAGTACTTC | CASSPGLANQETQYF
TRBJ2-3 | NA | TRBV29-1 | NA | TGCAGCGTTGAAGATAGGTTGGTGACCAGTGGGGATACGCAGTATTTT | CSVEDRLVTSGDTQYF
TRBJ2-2 | NA | TRBV20-1 | TRBD2 | TGCAGTGCTAGTTCGATAGCGGGAGATAACACCGGGGAGCTGTTTTTT | CSASSIAGDNTGELFF
TRBJ1-6 | NA | TRBV6-5 | TRBD1 | TGTGCCAGCGGGAAGATGACAGGGTTGAATTCACCCCTCCACTTT | CASGKMTGLNSPLHF
TRBJ1-3 | NA | TRBV9 | TRBD1 | TGTGCCAGCAGCAAATCCCTTGGACAGGGGATCTCTGGAAACACCATATATTTT | CASSKSLGQGISGNTIYF
TRBJ2-1 | NA | TRBV6-7 | TRBD2 | TGTGCCAGCAGTTACGATGGGGGAAGACTAGCGGGAATCTTGTACAATGAGCAGTTCTTC | CASSYDGGRLAGILYNEQFF
TRBJ2-1 | NA | TRBV28 | TRBD2 | TGTGCCAGCAGTTTCATTTATGGTACTAGCGGGAGAAGAATCAGCTCCTACAATGAGCAGTTCTTC | CASSFIYGTSGRRISSYNEQFF
TRBJ1-2 | NA | TRBV5-1 | TRBD1 | TGCGCCAGCAGCTGGGACAGGGGCGGCGGCTACACCTTC | CASSWDRGGGYTF
TRBJ2-1 | NA | TRBV19 | NA | TGTGCCAGTAGTATGGGGGCCGGACCCCCTGAGCAGTTCTTC | CASSMGAGPPEQFF
TRBJ2-7 | NA | TRBV7-9 | NA | TGTGCCAGCAGCTTAGCGTTAGACGAGCAGTACTTC | CASSLALDEQYF
TRBJ2-5 | NA | TRBV19 | NA | TGTGCCAGTAGTACTAATGGGGGCTCTCCTTGGGAGACCCAGTACTTC | CASSTNGGSPWETQYF
TRBJ2-5 | NA | TRBV2 | NA | TGTGCCAGCACCCTTTCGCCTGGGGAGACCCAGTACTTC | CASTLSPGETQYF
TRBJ1-5 | NA | TRBV28 | NA | TGTGCCAGCAGTTCTTGGACAGCCCGGGGACCCCAGCATTTT | CASSSWTARGPQHF
TRBJ2-7 | once | TRBV3-1/TRBV3-2 | TRBD2 | TGTGCCAGCAGCCAATTCCAGGGGTTTGGTACTAGCGGGAGCTACGAGCAGTACTTC | CASSQFQGFGTSGSYEQYF
TRBJ1-4 | NA | TRBV10-3 | NA | TGTGCCATCAGTGATTATAATGAAAAACTGTTTTTT | CAISDYNEKLFF
TRBJ2-3 | NA | TRBV3-1/TRBV3-2 | NA | TGTGCCAGCAGCAAAGGACATGGGGCAGATACGCAGTATTTT | CASSKGHGADTQYF
TRBJ2-5 | NA | TRBV18 | NA | TGTGCCAGCTCACCAAGGCTTGCCATACTGGGAGAGACCCAGTACTTC | CASSPRLAILGETQYF
TRBJ1-5 | once | TRBV7-9 | NA | TGTGCCACCTCGTGGGGTAAAGATCAGCCCCAGCATTTT | CATSWGKDQPQHF
TRBJ2-5 | NA | TRBV2 | TRBD1 | TGTGCCAGCAGCGGGACAGGTCAAGAGACCCAGTACTTC | CASSGTGQETQYF
TRBJ2-5 | once | TRBV28 | NA | TGTGCCAGCAGGGGGGGTGGGTATCAAGAGACCCAGTACTTC | CASRGGGYQETQYF
TRBJ1-5 | many | TRBV7-9 | NA | TGTGCCAGCAGCTCAAGTTCGGGCAATCAGCCCCAGCATTTT | CASSSSSGNQPQHF
TRBJ2-7 | few | TRBV5-1 | NA | TGCGCCAGCAGCCAGATGGACAGCACCTACGAGCAGTACTTC | CASSQMDSTYEQYF
TRBJ2-7 | NA | TRBV12-3/TRBV12-4 | NA | TGTGCCAGCAGCCGACGGGGGGCCGAGCAGTACTTC | CASSRRGAEQYF
TRBJ2-5 | NA | TRBV7-2 | TRBD2 | TGTGCCAGCAGCCTAGCGGGTCGAGAGACCCAGTACTTC | CASSLAGRETQYF
TRBJ1-3 | few | TRBV12-3/TRBV12-4 | NA | TGTGCCAGCAGTCCAGAGGAATCCACCATATATTTT | CASSPEESTIYF
TRBJ1-1 | NA | TRBV6-5 | NA | TGTGCCAGCAGTTATACAGGGAACACTGAAGCTTTCTTT | CASSYTGNTEAFF
TRBJ1-5 | NA | TRBV6-5 | NA | TGTGCCAGCAAGGGAAGCAATCAGCCCCAGCATTTT | CASKGSNQPQHF
TRBJ1-5 | NA | TRBV2 | NA | TGTGCCAGCAGTGAAGTAACTTATTATCAGCCCCAGCATTTT | CASSEVTYYQPQHF
TRBJ2-7 | once | TRBV6-5 | TRBD1 | TGTGCCAGCACAGGACAGGGGAGGTACGAGCAGTACTTC | CASTGQGRYEQYF
TRBJ2-3 | once | TRBV19 | NA | TGTGCCAGTAGTATTTCGTCCTGGGGATCAGATACGCAGTATTTT | CASSISSWGSDTQYF
TRBJ1-1 | few | TRBV15 | NA | TGTGCCACCAGCAGAGGGGGAGCATTGAACACTGAAGCTTTCTTT | CATSRGGALNTEAFF